The clone carrying this T cell receptor beta chain was picked up one time. This sample is drawn from a study of blood T cell repertoires in COVID-19. Some clones are missing from TCRdb's copy, which holds only in-frame ones; the method was immunoSEQ multiplex PCR. This table has around 260,000 clones, roughly four fifths appearing once. The CDR3 contains 15 residues. J lost 3 bases, V lost 3 bases, and 8 bases had no gene match. CDR1 GTSNPN and CDR2 SVGIG come from the germline V gene (reference sequence). The chain joins TRBV30 to TRBJ1-3, with TRBD1 matching 7 bases. Source material: PBMCs or T cells enriched from blood (not recorded which). This TCR derives from a man aged 30 to 39 with acute COVID-19. The CDR3 nucleotides read TGTGCCTGGAGATTGAGGACAGGTTATGGAAACACCATATATTTT. Its protein product is CAWRLRTGYGNTIYF.